This entry concerns a single TCR beta chain. Its antigen is not known. These data belong to a study of monozygotic twins with inflammatory bowel disease. General study findings and limits: Sharing of clonotypes with others was lower in IBD patients than in healthy twins, and this was especially so with disease activity. Part of the variability in patient repertoires may have come from differing immunosuppressive treatments. Compared with healthy co-twins, IBD patients showed reduced TCRbeta repertoire diversity by inverse Simpson.

The authors made each sample's cDNA in eight separate reactions. With the 5' RACE reads reprocessed, TCRdb shows one record per CDR3 protein and no DNA. The table counts about 380,000 distinct CDR3 sequences; approximately 2.4% lies in the top ten. The V gene's germline CDR1 is SGHTA and CDR2 FQGTGA. The CDR3 runs to 13 residues. The sequence derives from a human donor with ulcerative colitis or Crohn's disease, or a healthy co-twin of an affected twin (not recorded which). Material for sequencing was blood. This chain joins TRBV7-3 and TRBJ1-2; TCRdb picks TRBD1, but there is no DNA to check that call. The CDR3 region is CASSAGGASGYTF.